The present TCR beta chain was sequenced within a study of beta chain features in type 1 diabetes (dated by TCRdb to 2016 to 2019). General notes on the study: Mean age, gender distribution, total cell number and subset yield were not different between patients and healthy donors. The study compared TCRB repertoires of sorted circulating CD4+ T cell subsets between recently diagnosed type 1 diabetes patients and matched healthy donors. Whereas all 30 or so donors provided naive and central memory subsets, regulatory and stem cell-like memory subsets were isolated from just 8 patients and about 8 healthy donors. A total of some 110 million sorted cells were examined across all samples, and a strong correlation was observed between cell number per subset and RNA yield.

This clone has ten or more counts. Its antigen is unknown. The record has no base qualities; no much larger clone is one base away. This specimen includes other DNA sequences encoding the same CDR3. General conclusions and limits of the study: Because the HLA sub-analyses included only small numbers of individuals, any influence of HLA type on TCRB rearrangement was left unresolved. Fewer insertions and more nucleotide deletions at VDJ recombination sites were observed in patients with type 1 diabetes, implying thymic rearrangement abnormalities. Because cDNA rather than genomic DNA was sequenced, highly expressing activated cells could have been over-represented, although no difference in activation and CD3 levels was found between groups. The naive, central memory and regulatory TCRB repertoires appeared to resemble one another more closely among patients than among healthy donors. Type 1 diabetes patients showed a moderate but significant shortening of TCRB CDR3 length in all four CD4+ subsets. Shorter templates might be favored by PCR, yet because patient and control samples were amplified and corrected together, any such skew would affect both groups equally.

Each donor gave one peripheral blood draw, averaging roughly 120 mL, which was collected into heparinised tubes. Naive, central memory, regulatory and stem cell-like memory CD4+ T cells were sorted on a BD FACSAria II using a panel including CD45RO, CCR7, CD25, CD127, CD95 and CD27. A purity above 95% was achieved for all sorted populations. PBMCs were separated immediately by Lymphoprep density gradient centrifugation and were stained directly, without being cultured. To minimize batch effects, samples were stained and sorted in pairs, one healthy donor with one patient per experiment. The High Capacity cDNA Reverse Transcription Kit was used to reverse transcribe all of the isolated RNA, meaning that expressed TCRB transcripts were what got sequenced. Deep immunoSEQ sequencing was performed on naive, central memory and regulatory T cell samples, with an average of approximately 4 million total reads per sample. Sorted cells were lysed in RLT buffer and RNA was extracted with DNase-treated RNeasy Micro or Mini kits, depending on cell number. Each cell subset was processed on its own to prevent cross-contamination, while patient and healthy donor samples were processed together. Using the immunoSEQ multiplex PCR, TCRB sequences were amplified from cDNA into 87-bp fragments spanning the CDR3 region. Amplicons were sequenced on the Illumina HiSeq platform. The study's processing was this. PCR bias was corrected computationally using synthetic template baselines, and reads within Hamming distance 2 were collapsed, with unmergeable singletons discarded. Reads were aligned to IMGT to assign V, D and J genes, CDR3 length, and insertions or deletions at six rearrangement sites. Within each subset, clonotype counts were normalized to the number of sorted cells before true diversity and Gini coefficients were calculated with the tcR R package. The overlap coefficient, calculated on TCRB nucleotide sequences, was used to quantify repertoire sharing. The clones in this table, taken by TCRdb from immuneACCESS, are in-frame only. Not every clone is retained; where verified, under half of the shortfall comes from an unresolved V gene, and the cause of the rest is unknown. For V, J and clone size, that table is used; D and trimming come from the DNA. The sample has 95,000 to 150,000 clones on record, over 15% of them singletons. Of the sample, 2% to 3% is held by the ten largest clones.

The sequence was obtained from a man in his thirties or forties with type 1 diabetes. The sample taken for sequencing was central memory CD4+ T cells from blood.

DNA sequence: TGTGCCAGCAGCCTCTGGGGCGAAGAGACCCAGTACTTC. It encodes CASSLWGEETQYF. The chain is encoded by TRBV5-4 joined to TRBJ2-5, with TRBD1 perhaps the D gene, on 5 matching bases. The CDR3 contains 13 residues, cysteine and phenylalanine counted. Here the CDR3 DNA is all that survives: 39 bases in frame from base 1. The germline V gene (reference sequence) gives CDR1 as SGHNT and CDR2 as YYREEE. The germline ends are 10 bases apart after V is trimmed by 4 bases and J by 3 bases.